A single sample gave rise to the 27 T cell receptor beta chains below, sequenced in a study of regulatory T cells after allogeneic stem cell transplantation. RNA was reverse transcribed by SMARTer RACE, then the TCR beta CDR3 region was amplified. TCRdb re-called the 5' RACE reads through MiXCR, storing one row per CDR3 protein. This sample has roughly 4,700 distinct CDR3 sequences; roughly 95% occur once, and the top ten carry approximately 40%. The input for sequencing was sorted CD4+ T cells from blood (whether regulatory or conventional is not recorded), taken 30 days after allogeneic stem cell transplant. Receptors originate from a human patient who had an allogeneic stem cell transplant, so the T cells may come from the graft donor.

This clonotype occurred once. A read error may produce the germline difference seen at one junction end. CDR3: CGSCLRGDSDYGYTF. The CDR3 DNA reads TGCGGCAGCTGCTTGAGGGGGGACTCGGATTATGGCTACACCTTC. The V call is TRBV5-1, the J call TRBJ1-2; D may be TRBD1 (6 bases). CDR1 and CDR2 (germline): SGHRS, YFSETQ. The CDR3 covers 15 residues.

The DNA of the CDR3 is TGTGCCAGCAGCTCGGCCATAGCGGGATGCCGGAAAGATACGCAGTATTTT. Translation gives CASSSAIAGCRKDTQYF. The V call is TRBV5-4, the J call TRBJ2-3; 8 bases agree with TRBD2. The CDR3 is 17 amino acids. CDR1 and CDR2 (germline): SGHNT, YYREEE (reference sequence). The trim removed 3 bases at V and 5 bases at J, leaving 14 bases unmatched.

In the case of this clonotype: At one end, the junction sequence differs from germline, possibly due to a read error. The chain combines TRBV5-1 with TRBJ2-7; possible D gene TRBD2, 6 bases. CDR1 SGHRS and CDR2 YFSETQ come from the germline V gene. CDR3 length: 16 residues. The CDR3 loop reads CAGPPGPGGNYYAQYF. For the CDR3, the DNA is TGCGCCGGTCCCCCTGGGCCTGGCGGGAACTACTACGCGCAGTACTTC.

On this clonotype itself: Relative to the germline gene, one junction end is altered; a read error may explain this. The chain recombines TRBV20-1 with TRBJ2-5, with 7 nucleotides matching TRBD2. Per germline, CDR1 DFQATT and CDR2 SNEGSKA (reference sequence). The CDR3 runs to 15 residues. As DNA, the CDR3 is TGCAGCGCCACACCGCCTAGCGGCCAGAAAGAGACACAGTACTTC. Encoded protein: CSATPPSGQKETQYF.

Concerning this clonotype itself: One end of the junction fails to match germline, which may point to a read error. This chain joins TRBV3-1 and TRBJ2-1; D gene uncertain. This CDR3 spans 12 amino acids. Looked up from germline, CDR1 is LGHDT and CDR2 is YNNKEL (reference sequence). The CDR3 nucleotides are TGTGCCAGCGGCCAGAATTCCAATGAGCAGTTCTTC. It specifies CASGQNSNEQFF.

The rearrangement uses TRBV20-1 and TRBJ2-5, with D tentatively TRBD2 (5 bases). CDR1 is DFQATT and CDR2 is SNEGSKA in the germline V gene (reference sequence). The CDR3 length is 15 residues. CDR3 loop: CRTSPTSGHLETQYF. The CDR3 bases are TGCCGTACCTCCCCGACCAGCGGCCACCTAGAGACCCAGTACTTC.

Note on this clonotype: Sequence at one end of the junction differs from germline and may be a read error. This rearrangement joins TRBV9 to TRBJ2-1, with 12 nucleotides matching TRBD2. This CDR3 region has 16 residues. Germline V gene data show CDR1 as SGDLS and CDR2 as YYNGEE. CDR3 loop: CANSVGTSGRPNEQFF. The CDR3, as DNA: TGTGCCAACAGCGTAGGGACTAGCGGGCGTCCTAATGAGCAGTTCTTC.

Concerning this clonotype itself: Sequence at one end of the junction differs from germline and may be a read error. This chain joins TRBV20-1 and TRBJ1-2; 7 bases are a match to TRBD1. The CDR3 totals 13 residues. CDR1 is DFQATT and CDR2 is SNEGSKA in the germline V gene (reference sequence). The CDR3 region is CSARERGRKGYSF. The CDR3 coding sequence is TGCAGTGCTAGAGAAAGGGGGCGGAAGGGCTACTCCTTC.

This sequence joins TRBV5-1 and TRBJ2-7, with 8 nucleotides matching TRBD1. The CDR3 runs to 16 residues. The V and J ends lost 6 bases and 1 base, in that order; junction bases with no gene match: 12. The germline CDR1 and CDR2 sequences are SGHRS and YFSETQ. CDR3 sequence (DNA): TGCGCCAGCACCAGCACCGCCGGGACAGGATCCTACGAGCAGTACTTC. This encodes CASTSTAGTGSYEQYF.

This clonotype was seen only once. This chain links TRBV5-1 with TRBJ2-7; 7 positions match TRBD2. The J call may be incorrect, as the DNA end agrees better with TRBJ2-1. The CDR3 loop spans 15 amino acids. CDR1 SGHRS and CDR2 YFSETQ come from the germline V gene. This CDR3 is CASSLNAGDSYEQFF. CDR3 in DNA: TGCGCCAGCAGCCTGAATGCGGGAGACTCCTACGAGCAGTTCTTC.

Points on this clonotype: One end of the junction varies from germline; a read error may be responsible. This CDR3 is CASRQGGTNIQYF. CDR3 DNA: TGCGCCAGCCGTCAGGGGGGCACAAACATTCAGTACTTC. This rearrangement joins TRBV6-5 to TRBJ2-4, with a tentative D call TRBD1 (7 bases). The CDR3 runs to 13 residues. Per the germline V gene, CDR1 is MNHEY and CDR2 is SVGAGI.

Of note for this clonotype: At one end, the junction sequence differs from germline, possibly due to a read error. This chain connects TRBV6-1 to TRBJ1-1; possibly TRBD1 for D (5 bases). Looked up from germline, CDR1 is MNHNS and CDR2 is SASEGT. The CDR3 has 15 amino acids. The CDR3 is CASSDALGQGTEAFF. The CDR3 DNA sequence: TGCGCCAGCAGTGACGCTCTCGGCCAGGGTACTGAAGCTTTCTTT.

CDR3 loop: CSAKGPGQVYEQYF. CDR3 sequence (DNA): TGCAGTGCCAAAGGCCCGGGACAGGTCTACGAGCAGTACTTC. The chain joins TRBV20-1 to TRBJ2-7; TRBD1 aligns across 8 bases. Germline CDR1 reads DFQATT; CDR2 reads SNEGSKA (reference sequence). With 6 bases clipped from V and 3 bases from J, the junction kept 10 bases outside the gene matches. CDR3 size: 14 residues.

Remarks on this clonotype: One end of the junction fails to match germline, which may point to a read error. The genes are TRBV5-1 and TRBJ2-7; D perhaps matches TRBD2 (5 bases). The J call may not be correct, given that the DNA end is closer to TRBJ2-1. Germline CDR1 SGHRS, CDR2 YFSETQ. The CDR3 length is 15 residues. The CDR3: CASRFLPGSKYEQFF. CDR3 in DNA: TGCGCCAGCCGCTTTCTACCGGGATCCAAGTACGAGCAGTTCTTC.

With regard to this clonotype: Mismatch with germline at one junction end may stem from a read error. The gene calls are TRBV11-1 and TRBJ1-1; possible D gene TRBD1, 5 bases. Germline loops: CDR1 SGHAT, CDR2 FQDESV (reference sequence). The CDR3 contains 13 residues. The CDR3 is CASSLSAGERAYF. The CDR3 coding sequence is TGTGCCAGCAGCCTTTCAGCGGGGGAAAGGGCGTACTTT.

V is TRBV5-1 and J is TRBJ2-7, with D possibly being TRBD2 (6 bases). Germline values: CDR1 SGHRS, CDR2 YFSETQ. This CDR3 contains 16 residues. With 4 bases removed from V and 1 base from J, the gap between germline ends came to 18 bases. CDR3 protein: CASSRTAAAGSYEQYF. The CDR3 DNA sequence: TGCGCCAGCAGCCGAACCGCCGCGGCGGGATCCTACGAGCAGTACTTC.

Written as DNA, the CDR3 is TGTGCCAGCTCACCGCCCCGGACTATTAATGAGCAGTTCTTC. Translating it yields CASSPPRTINEQFF. The rearrangement uses TRBV18 and TRBJ2-1; maybe TRBD2 (6 bases). V lost 3 bases and J 7 bases, leaving 13 bases between the germline ends. The CDR3 length is 14 residues. Germline V lookup: CDR1 KGHSH, CDR2 LQKENI. The variable domain in full, with the rest retrieved from reference TRBV18 and TRBJ2-1, is NAGVMQNPRHLVRRRGQEARLRCSPMKGHSHVYWYRQLPEEGLKFMVYLQKENIIDESGMPKERFSAEFPKEGPSILRIQQVVRGDSAAYFCASSPPRTINEQFFGPGTRLTVL.

With respect to this clonotype: A read error may produce the germline difference seen at one junction end. V usage is TRBV5-1 and J usage is TRBJ2-7; TRBD1 matches 8 bases. This CDR3 has 16 amino acids. Germline V CDR1 and CDR2: SGHRS, YFSETQ. CDR3 region: CAGSRAAGTGSYEQSF. CDR3 coding DNA: TGCGCCGGCAGCCGAGCCGCCGGGACAGGCTCCTACGAGCAGTCCTTC.

The V gene is TRBV6-5, the J gene TRBJ2-1; 9 bases map to TRBD2. The CDR3 contains 15 residues. Germline CDR1 and CDR2: MNHEY and SVGAGI. The trim removed 6 bases at V and 9 bases at J, leaving 12 bases unmatched. This CDR3 reads CASSTLAGGQGEQFF. The DNA of the CDR3 is TGTGCCAGCAGCACCCTGGCGGGAGGGCAGGGTGAGCAGTTCTTC.

By share of the sample, this clonotype is large. The genes are TRBV2 and TRBJ2-3, with D possibly being TRBD1 (6 bases). Germline V CDR1 and CDR2: SNHLY, FYNNEI. This CDR3 comprises 13 residues. V was cut by 5 bases and J by 4 bases, with 10 bases left in between. As DNA, the CDR3 is TGTGCCAGCAGTTTCCACAGGGCAGATACGCAGTATTTT. This sequence encodes CASSFHRADTQYF.

A word on this clonotype: One junction end does not reproduce the germline sequence, and a read error may be involved. The chain joins TRBV4-3 to TRBJ2-2; D perhaps matches TRBD2 (7 bases). The CDR3 consists of 15 residues. Germline-derived CDR1 and CDR2 are LGHNA and YSLEER. DNA of the CDR3: TGCGCCAGCAGACCGACCAGCCTGGACACCGGGGGGCTGTTCTTT. This translates into CASRPTSLDTGGLFF.

J is TRBJ2-3 and V is TRBV2, with D possibly matching TRBD1 (6 bases). The germline gives CDR1 SNHLY, CDR2 FYNNEI. The CDR3 extends over 13 amino acids. V was shortened by 4 bases and J by 7 bases, with 12 bases between the two germline ends. The CDR3 region is CASSGHRAHTQYF. CDR3 sequence (DNA): TGTGCCAGCAGTGGCCACAGGGCACATACGCAGTATTTT.

On this clonotype: Here the CDR3 omits its conserved ending phenylalanine or tryptophan, so a read error is the likely source. V is TRBV5-1 and J is TRBJ1-2; weak D call: TRBD1 (5 bases). CDR1 and CDR2 from the germline V gene are SGHRS and YFSETQ. With 1 base removed from V and 5 bases from J, the gap between germline ends came to 15 bases. CDR3 length: 15 residues. CDR3 in amino acids: CASSLRGDADYGYTL. The CDR3 DNA follows: TGCGCCAGCAGCTTGAGGGGTGACGCGGATTATGGCTACACCCTC.

Comments on this clonotype: The CDR3 does not end in the conserved phenylalanine or tryptophan, so this is likely a read error. The V call is TRBV5-1, the J call TRBJ2-7; D might be TRBD1 (6 bases). Germline V lookup: CDR1 SGHRS, CDR2 YFSETQ. This CDR3 is built from 15 residues. Between the trimmed V and J ends, which lost 1 base and 9 bases, there was a span of 20 bases. The CDR3 protein is CASSLNAGGCCGQYI. For the CDR3, the DNA is TGCGCCAGCAGCTTGAATGCTGGGGGCTGCTGCGGGCAGTACATC.

Comments on this clonotype: At one end the junction does not follow the germline gene, possibly because of a read error. The rearrangement uses TRBV7-9 and TRBJ2-3; 8 bases agree with TRBD2. Germline lookup yields CDR1 SEHNR and CDR2 FQNEAQ (reference sequence). The CDR3 is 17 residues long. CDR3 in DNA: TGCGCCAGCAGCCCTAGCTGGGCTAGCGGGTACACAGATACGCAGTATTTT. Translating it yields CASSPSWASGYTDTQYF.

To note about this clonotype: A junction boundary mismatches the germline segment, possibly from a read error. The rearrangement uses TRBV5-1 and TRBJ1-2; D not certain. The CDR3 has 14 residues. From germline, CDR1 is SGHRS and CDR2 YFSETQ. The DNA of the CDR3 is TGCGCGAGCAGCTTAGGTTTAGGTTACTATGGCTACACCTTC. Translating it yields CASSLGLGYYGYTF.

CDR3 coding DNA: TGCGACAGTCAAACTGGGACTAGCGGGAGCTACTACGAGCAGTACTTC. It yields the protein CDSQTGTSGSYYEQYF. The rearrangement joins TRBV5-1 to TRBJ2-7; 14 bases map to TRBD2. Germline CDR1 reads SGHRS; CDR2 reads YFSETQ. The CDR3 has 16 amino acids. Using reference TRBV5-1 and TRBJ2-7 for the parts outside the CDR3, the full variable domain is KAGVTQTPRYLIKTRGQQVTLSCSPISGHRSVSWYQQTPGQGLQFLFEYFSETQRNKGNFPGRFSGRQFSNSRSEMNVSTLELGDSALYLCDSQTGTSGSYYEQYFGPGTRLTVT.